The sequence of this T cell receptor beta chain was determined in a study of T cells in tumors and immune-related adverse events. Produced via immunoSEQ multiplex PCR; TCRdb's table is partial and in-frame only. The sample has about 22,000 clones, about 90% seen once. This CDR3 has 14 amino acids. Germline CDR1 SGHTA, CDR2 FQGNSA. Trimming removed 2 bases at V and 1 base at J, with 8 bases between. This specimen was lymph node tissue, taken from a patient treated with anti-PD-1 therapy. The receptor's source is a female donor with metastatic renal cell carcinoma. The V and J genes are TRBV7-2 and TRBJ1-1, with D maybe TRBD1 (5 bases). CDR3 DNA sequence: TGTGCCAGCAGCTTATGGACATGGAACACTGAAGCTTTCTTT. It specifies CASSLWTWNTEAFF.